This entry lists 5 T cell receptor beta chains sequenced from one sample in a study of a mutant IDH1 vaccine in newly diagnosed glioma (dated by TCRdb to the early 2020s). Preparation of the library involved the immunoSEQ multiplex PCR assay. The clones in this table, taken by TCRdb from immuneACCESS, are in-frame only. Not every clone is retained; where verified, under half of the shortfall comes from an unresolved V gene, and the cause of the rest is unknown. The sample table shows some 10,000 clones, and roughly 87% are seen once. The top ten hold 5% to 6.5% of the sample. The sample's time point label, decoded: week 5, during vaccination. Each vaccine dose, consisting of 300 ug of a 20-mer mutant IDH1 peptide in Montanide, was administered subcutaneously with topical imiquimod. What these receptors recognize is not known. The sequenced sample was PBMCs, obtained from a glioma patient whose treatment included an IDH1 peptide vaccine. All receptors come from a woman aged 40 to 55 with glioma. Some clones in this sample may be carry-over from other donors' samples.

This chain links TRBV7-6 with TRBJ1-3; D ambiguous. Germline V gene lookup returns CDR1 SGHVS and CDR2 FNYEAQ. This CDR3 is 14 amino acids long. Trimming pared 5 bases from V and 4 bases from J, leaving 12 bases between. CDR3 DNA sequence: TGTGCCAGCAGCCCCGGGGAGGGAGGAAACACCATATATTTT. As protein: CASSPGEGGNTIYF.

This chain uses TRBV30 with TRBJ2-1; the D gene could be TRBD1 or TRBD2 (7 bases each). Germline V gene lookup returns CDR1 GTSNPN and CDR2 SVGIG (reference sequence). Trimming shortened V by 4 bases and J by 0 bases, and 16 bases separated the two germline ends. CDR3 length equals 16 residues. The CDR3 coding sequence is TGTGCCTGGAATATTCAGGGGGGGAGCTCCTACAATGAGCAGTTCTTC. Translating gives CAWNIQGGSSYNEQFF.

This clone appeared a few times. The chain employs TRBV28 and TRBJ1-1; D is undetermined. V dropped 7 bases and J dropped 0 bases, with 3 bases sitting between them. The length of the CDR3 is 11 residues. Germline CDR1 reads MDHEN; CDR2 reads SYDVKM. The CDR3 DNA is TGTGCCAGCACAGTGAACACTGAAGCTTTCTTT. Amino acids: CASTVNTEAFF.

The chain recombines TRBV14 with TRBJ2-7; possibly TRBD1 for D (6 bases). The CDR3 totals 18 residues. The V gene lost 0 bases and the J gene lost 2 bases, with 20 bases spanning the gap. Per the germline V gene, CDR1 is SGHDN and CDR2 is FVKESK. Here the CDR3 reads CASSQEELGAGVTYEQYF. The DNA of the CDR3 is TGTGCCAGCAGCCAAGAGGAGTTGGGGGCAGGGGTTACCTACGAGCAGTACTTC.

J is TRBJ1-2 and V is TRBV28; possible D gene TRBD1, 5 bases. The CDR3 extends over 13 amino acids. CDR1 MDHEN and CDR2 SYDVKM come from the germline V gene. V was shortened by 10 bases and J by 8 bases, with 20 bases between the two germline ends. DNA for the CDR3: TGTGCCATGAGCATGGGACCTTTGGGAGGCTACACCTTC. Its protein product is CAMSMGPLGGYTF.